Below are 9 T cell receptor beta chains sequenced from a single sample in a study of blood T cell repertoires in COVID-19. Profiling relied on immunoSEQ multiplex PCR, and the TCRdb table lists in-frame clones only, not all of them. Of some 80,000 clones listed, roughly 78% are singletons. The material sequenced was peripheral blood. Receptors originate from a woman of 80 years or more with active or convalescent COVID-19.

The chain has TRBV7-6 and TRBJ2-6, with a weak D call TRBD1 (5 bases). V lost 2 bases to trimming and J lost 0 bases, with 8 bases between them. The germline gives CDR1 SGHVS, CDR2 FNYEAQ. The CDR3 is 16 amino acids. CDR3 sequence: CASSLRQTSGANVLTF. The CDR3 DNA sequence: TGTGCCAGCAGCTTAAGACAGACCTCTGGGGCCAACGTCCTGACTTTC.

V and J are TRBV3-1 (or the pseudogene TRBV3-2) and TRBJ2-7; no definite D call. In germline, CDR1 is LGHDT, CDR2 YNNKEL (reference sequence). V was clipped by 2 bases and J by 0 bases, with 14 bases between them. CDR3 length: 16 residues. CDR3 sequence: CASSQCRQVFSYEQYF. The DNA for the CDR3 is TGTGCCAGCAGCCAATGTCGCCAGGTGTTCTCCTACGAGCAGTACTTC.

The rearrangement joins TRBV12-2 to TRBJ2-7; the D call TRBD2 from the table was never checked on the DNA. TRBV12-2 constitutes a pseudogene. The CDR3 consists of 18 residues. In DNA, the CDR3 is TGTGCAAGTCGCTCCTCGACTAGCGGGATCCGAGACTCCAACGAGCAGTACTTC. Its translation is CASRSSTSGIRDSNEQYF.

The rearrangement uses TRBV27 and TRBJ2-1, with 11 positions matching TRBD2. The CDR3 runs to 15 residues. CDR1 is MNHEY, CDR2 SMNVEV, per germline (reference sequence). Trimming took 7 bases from V and 4 from J; bases not matched to a gene: 6. CDR3: CASTDGTSGYNEQFF. CDR3 sequence (DNA): TGTGCCAGCACCGACGGGACTAGCGGTTACAATGAGCAGTTCTTC.

V gene TRBV19 combines with J gene TRBJ2-1, with a possible D match to TRBD1 (6 bases). Trimming removed 3 bases from V and 7 bases from J, with 13 bases in between. Germline CDR1 LNHDA, CDR2 SQIVND (reference sequence). The CDR3 totals 14 residues. DNA for the CDR3: TGTGCCAGTAGTATTTTGGGGACATCGAATGAGCAGTTCTTC. It is translated as CASSILGTSNEQFF.

CDR3 bases: TGTGCCAGCAGTTACTCGAGAATTACGGAGGGCGGCGGCTACACCTTC. It encodes CASSYSRITEGGGYTF. The chain combines TRBV6-2 or TRBV6-3 with TRBJ1-2; unclear D gene. V was pared by 0 bases and J by 8 bases, with 19 bases between. Germline-derived CDR1 and CDR2 are MNHEY and SVGEGT. This CDR3 has 16 amino acids.

The chain has TRBV4-3 and TRBJ1-4; possible D gene TRBD1, 5 bases. This CDR3 spans 15 amino acids. Germline V lookup: CDR1 LGHNA, CDR2 YSLEER. Trimming stripped 1 base from V and 7 bases from J, with 13 bases between. The CDR3 coding sequence is TGCGCCAGCAGCCAAGTCGACCAGGGTGGTGAAAAACTGTTTTTT. This translates into CASSQVDQGGEKLFF.

This clone has only a few counts. The chain has TRBV18 and TRBJ1-2; D gene uncertain. V was pared by 1 base and J by 0 bases, with 18 bases between. Germline CDR1 KGHSH, CDR2 LQKENI. CDR3 length: 18 residues. Here the CDR3 DNA reads TGTGCCAGCTCACCACTTGCCCAGCGCCGGAATTCTAACTATGGCTACACCTTC. Translating it yields CASSPLAQRRNSNYGYTF.

This clone was counted a few times. The chain links TRBV19 to TRBJ2-4, with D maybe TRBD1 (5 bases). The CDR3 spans 18 residues. With 5 bases removed from V and 2 bases from J, the gap between germline ends came to 22 bases. Germline loops: CDR1 LNHDA, CDR2 SQIVND (reference sequence). Here the CDR3 DNA reads TGTGCCAGTAGTTTGTCTGGGCGGTCTGGGGCGCCCAAAAACATTCAGTACTTC. Encoded protein: CASSLSGRSGAPKNIQYF.